This T cell receptor (beta chain) emerged from a study of blood T cell repertoires in COVID-19. Looking at the study overall: T cells, B-cell-depleted T cells, or PBMCs supplied cDNA or gDNA.

The CDR3 has 12 residues. Germline values: CDR1 KGHSH, CDR2 LQKENI. Trimming stripped 1 base from V and 16 bases from J, with 13 bases between. Original analysis: Counts of nucleated cells, estimated from reference gene primer amplification, were obtained. Clones were sequenced by immunoSEQ multiplex PCR, and TCRdb holds only the in-frame ones, with some missing. For V, J and clone size, that table is used; D and trimming come from the DNA. The data show about 57,000 clones, around 80% seen once. Specimen: peripheral blood. The sequence was collected from a human donor in a cohort sampled during active COVID-19. This chain connects TRBV18 to TRBJ1-4; a weak D match, TRBD1 (6 bases). This CDR3 reads CASSPRQGHPFF. The CDR3 nucleotides are TGTGCCAGCTCACCACGCCAGGGGCATCCGTTTTTT.